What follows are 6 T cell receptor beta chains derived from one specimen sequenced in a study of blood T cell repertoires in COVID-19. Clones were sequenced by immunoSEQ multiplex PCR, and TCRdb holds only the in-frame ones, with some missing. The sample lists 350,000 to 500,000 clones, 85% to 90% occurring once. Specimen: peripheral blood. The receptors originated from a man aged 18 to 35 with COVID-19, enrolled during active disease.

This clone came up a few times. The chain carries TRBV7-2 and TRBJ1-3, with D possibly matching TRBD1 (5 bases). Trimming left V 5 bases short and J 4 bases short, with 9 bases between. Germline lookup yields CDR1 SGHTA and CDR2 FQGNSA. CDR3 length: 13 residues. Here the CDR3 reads CASSTRQGNTIYF. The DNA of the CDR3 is TGTGCCAGCAGCACCCGACAGGGAAACACCATATATTTT.

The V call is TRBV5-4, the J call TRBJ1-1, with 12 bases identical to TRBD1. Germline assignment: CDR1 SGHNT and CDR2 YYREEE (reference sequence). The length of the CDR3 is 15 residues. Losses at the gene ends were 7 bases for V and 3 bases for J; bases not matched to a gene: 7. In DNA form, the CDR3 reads TGTGCCAGCTACCCGGGACAGGGGGCGCACACTGAAGCTTTCTTT. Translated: CASYPGQGAHTEAFF.

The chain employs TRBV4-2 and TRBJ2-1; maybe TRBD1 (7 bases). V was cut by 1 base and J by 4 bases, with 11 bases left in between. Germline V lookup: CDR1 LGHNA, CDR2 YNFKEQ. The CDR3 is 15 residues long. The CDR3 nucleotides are TGTGCCAGCAGCCAAGGGCAGGGGGGTTACAATGAGCAGTTCTTC. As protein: CASSQGQGGYNEQFF.

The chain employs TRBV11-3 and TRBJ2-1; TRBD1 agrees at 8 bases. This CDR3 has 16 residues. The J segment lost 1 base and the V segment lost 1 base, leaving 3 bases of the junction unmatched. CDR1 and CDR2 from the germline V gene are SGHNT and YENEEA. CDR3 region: CASSLGRTGSYNEQFF. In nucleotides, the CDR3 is TGTGCCAGCAGCTTAGGCCGGACAGGGTCCTACAATGAGCAGTTCTTC.

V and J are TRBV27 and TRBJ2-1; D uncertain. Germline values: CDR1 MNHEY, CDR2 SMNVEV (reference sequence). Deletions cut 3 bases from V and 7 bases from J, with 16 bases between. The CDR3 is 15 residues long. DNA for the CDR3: TGTGCCAGCAGTTTGTTGGGCTTAACCCAGAATGAGCAGTTCTTC. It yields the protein CASSLLGLTQNEQFF.

The CDR3 DNA follows: TGTGCCAGCAGTACGAACCTAGCGGAGCAGTTCTTC. Protein: CASSTNLAEQFF. The chain recombines TRBV27 with TRBJ2-1, with a weak D call TRBD2 (6 bases). CDR3 length equals 12 residues. Germline V gives CDR1 MNHEY, CDR2 SMNVEV (reference sequence). V was cut by 5 bases and J by 10 bases, with 12 bases left in between.